This TCR beta chain originates from a study of blood T cell repertoires in COVID-19. Study as a whole: Italy, Spain and the United States were the sources of the convalescent and acute COVID-19 samples.

Data came from immunoSEQ multiplex PCR; TCRdb stores just in-frame clones and leaves some out. The sample includes some 210,000 clones, about 91% of them seen just once. Germline V lookup: CDR1 MNHEY, CDR2 SVGAGI. V dropped 7 bases and J dropped 2 bases, with 11 bases sitting between them. This CDR3 contains 13 residues. Adults between about 18 and 89 years of age took part from 20 to 25 US areas. Participants reported their clinical history, and cohort assignment relied on those reports. The J gene is TRBJ2-5, the V gene TRBV6-5, with a tentative D call TRBD2 (5 bases). Sequences were obtained from PBMCs or T cells enriched from blood (not recorded which). The clonotype originates from a man aged 18 to 30 with acute COVID-19. The DNA for the CDR3 is TGTGCCAGCACAGGAGCGGTACAAGAGACCCAGTACTTC. This codes for CASTGAVQETQYF.